The 21 T cell receptor beta chains presented below share a single source sample, sequenced in a study of T-cell memory formation after mild COVID-19. TCRdb re-analysed the 5' RACE reads in MiXCR, keeping a single row per CDR3 protein. The sample has hundreds of thousands of distinct CDR3 sequences; 25% to 30% are singletons. Specimen: PBMCs or a T cell subset sorted from them (not recorded which). The source of these receptors is an adult woman who had mild COVID-19 (a few samples of this study predate the infection). Cell type and time point are not known.

CDR3 nucleotide sequence: TGTGCCAGCAGCCAAGAGGCTAGCGCCTACGAGCAGTACTTC. As protein: CASSQEASAYEQYF. The chain has TRBV9 and TRBJ2-7; tentatively, D is TRBD2 (6 bases). The CDR3 runs to 14 residues. Trimming stripped 4 bases from V and 2 bases from J, with 13 bases between. CDR1 is SGDLS, CDR2 YYNGEE, per germline.

About this clonotype: A junction boundary mismatches the germline segment, possibly from a read error. The J gene is TRBJ1-1, the V gene TRBV7-7; no firm D call. CDR1 and CDR2 from the germline V gene are SSHAT and FNYEAQ (reference sequence). CDR3 length equals 13 residues. The DNA of the CDR3 is TGTGCTAGCAGCCCAACGGACCGAGAGGAAGCTTTCTTT. It specifies CASSPTDREEAFF.

The J gene is TRBJ2-1, the V gene TRBV5-1; 10 positions match TRBD1. The CDR3 loop spans 14 amino acids. The germline gives CDR1 SGHRS, CDR2 YFSETQ. V was pared by 3 bases and J by 9 bases, with 6 bases of the junction left unmatched. The CDR3 DNA sequence: TGCGCCAGCAGCTATGCGGGACAGGGGAGTGAGCAGTTCTTC. Protein: CASSYAGQGSEQFF.

This clonotype was seen just once. The genes are TRBV30 and TRBJ2-3; 16 nucleotides match TRBD2. The CDR3 has 16 amino acids. Germline V gives CDR1 GTSNPN, CDR2 SVGIG (reference sequence). Losses at the gene ends were 6 bases for V and 1 base for J; bases not matched to a gene: 4. The CDR3, as DNA: TGTGCCTGCGGGACTAGCGGGAGGGCCCGCACAGATACGCAGTATTTT. Protein product: CACGTSGRARTDTQYF.

This clonotype was counted between two and nine times. The chain employs TRBV2 and TRBJ2-5, with D possibly being TRBD1 (5 bases). The CDR3 spans 13 residues. Trimming took off 6 bases at V and 2 bases at J, with 10 bases between the two ends. Germline loops: CDR1 SNHLY, CDR2 FYNNEI. The CDR3 sequence: CASRRQQQETQYF. Written as DNA, the CDR3 is TGTGCCAGCAGGCGACAGCAACAAGAGACCCAGTACTTC.

The chain is built from TRBV7-8 and TRBJ1-1; D gene uncertain. Deletions cut 1 base from V and 0 bases from J, with 6 bases between. The CDR3 length is 14 residues. Germline values: CDR1 SGHVS, CDR2 FQNEAQ. DNA for the CDR3: TGTGCCAGCAGCTTAGGGGATATGAACACTGAAGCTTTCTTT. The encoded protein is CASSLGDMNTEAFF.

In this sample, this clonotype turned up a few times. The V gene is TRBV2, the J gene TRBJ1-5, with D possibly TRBD1 on 5 matching bases. The CDR3 has 14 amino acids. Germline lookup yields CDR1 SNHLY and CDR2 FYNNEI. Trimming pared 7 bases from V and 8 bases from J, leaving 18 bases between. CDR3 in amino acids: CASTDSRTSKPQHF. CDR3 bases: TGTGCCAGCACCGATTCCAGGACAAGTAAGCCCCAGCATTTT.

This clonotype was seen more than once but under ten times. The chain has TRBV7-2 and TRBJ2-7; TRBD2 matches at 7 bases. Trimming removed 5 bases from V and 4 bases from J; junction bases left unmatched: 5. The germline V gene encodes CDR1 SGHTA and CDR2 FQGNSA. The CDR3 covers 13 residues. The CDR3 region has the DNA TGTGCCAGCAGCCCTAGGCGGGGGTACGAGCAGTACTTC. It codes for CASSPRRGYEQYF.

Here the CDR3 DNA reads TGTGCCACCAGTGATTTGATGGGCGCTGAAGCTTTCTTT. The encoded protein is CATSDLMGAEAFF. The J gene is TRBJ1-1, the V gene TRBV24-1; D is ambiguous. Looked up from germline, CDR1 is KGHDR and CDR2 is SFDVKD. This CDR3 has 13 residues. V lost 0 bases and J 6 bases, leaving 7 bases between the germline ends.

This clonotype was observed a handful of times. The CDR3 nucleotides read TGTGCCAGCAGCGCGGGACTAGCAAATAATGAGCAGTTCTTC. Its translation is CASSAGLANNEQFF. The chain joins TRBV11-2 to TRBJ2-1, with 9 bases that match TRBD2. The germline CDR1 and CDR2 sequences are SGHAT and FQNNGV. This CDR3 comprises 14 residues. The V gene end was trimmed by 5 bases and the J gene end by 7 bases; junction bases not matched to a gene: 6.

The rearrangement joins TRBV28 to TRBJ2-7; D assignment may be TRBD1 or TRBD2 (5 bases each). Germline values: CDR1 MDHEN, CDR2 SYDVKM. The CDR3 loop spans 17 amino acids. Trimming removed 6 bases at V and 0 bases at J, with 21 bases between. CDR3 sequence (DNA): TGTGCCAGCAGCCAAATTGGTAGGGGTACTAGCTCCTACGAGCAGTACTTC. Translated: CASSQIGRGTSSYEQYF.

V is TRBV4-1 and J is TRBJ2-2, with D possibly being TRBD2 (6 bases). CDR3 length: 14 residues. V shed 0 bases and J shed 7 bases, with 9 bases lying between them. Germline assignment: CDR1 MGHRA and CDR2 YSYEKL. DNA for the CDR3: TGCGCCAGCAGCCAAGAGGAGGGTAGCGGGGAGCTGTTTTTT. It specifies CASSQEEGSGELFF.

This clonotype has only a few counts. The chain links TRBV12-3 or TRBV12-4 to TRBJ2-7, with a weak D call TRBD1 (6 bases). V was cut by 2 bases and J by 7 bases, with 15 bases left in between. The CDR3 runs to 14 residues. CDR3 nucleotides: TGTGCCAGCAGTTTAATGGCAGGGGAAGGAGAGCAGTACTTC. The encoded protein is CASSLMAGEGEQYF.

This chain joins TRBV29-1 and TRBJ1-2; D is uncertain. This CDR3 is built from 11 residues. Germline CDR1 and CDR2: SQVTM and ANQGSEA. V was trimmed by 7 bases and J by 8 bases, leaving 14 bases between them. CDR3 DNA sequence: TGCAGCGCACCGGGGTTTTGGGGCTACACCTTC. This sequence encodes CSAPGFWGYTF.

Only a few counts were recorded for this clonotype. V is TRBV15 and J is TRBJ2-1, with TRBD2 as a possible D gene (5 bases). V was pared by 8 bases and J by 3 bases, with 11 bases between. The CDR3 is 13 residues long. Per germline, CDR1 LNHNV and CDR2 YYDKDF (reference sequence). CDR3 sequence: CATLDSGYNEQFF. CDR3 sequence (DNA): TGTGCCACCTTGGACTCCGGCTACAATGAGCAGTTCTTC.

The rearrangement links TRBV4-2 to TRBJ1-1; tentatively, D is TRBD1 (5 bases). The germline V gene has CDR1 LGHNA and CDR2 YNFKEQ. Trimming removed 0 bases at V and 10 bases at J, with 15 bases between. The length of the CDR3 is 14 residues. DNA of the CDR3: TGTGCCAGCAGCCAAGATCCAGGGAGGGTCAGAGCTTTCTTT. It encodes CASSQDPGRVRAFF.

This chain uses TRBV5-5 with TRBJ2-3, with D perhaps matching TRBD1 (6 bases). V shed 1 base and J shed 7 bases, with 10 bases lying between them. There are 13 residues in the CDR3. Germline lookup yields CDR1 SGHKS and CDR2 YYEKEE (reference sequence). The CDR3 DNA reads as TGTGCCAGCAGCTTGCCGGGACAAAATACGCAGTATTTT. As protein: CASSLPGQNTQYF.

The CDR3 sequence is CASSSKAGTSGGETQYF. Here the CDR3 DNA reads TGTGCCAGCAGTTCTAAAGCCGGGACTAGCGGGGGAGAGACCCAGTACTTC. The chain is built from TRBV9 and TRBJ2-5; 14 bases are shared with TRBD2. V trimming: 5 bases; J trimming: 4 bases; junction bases outside the gene matches: 10. This CDR3 has 17 residues. Germline V gene data show CDR1 as SGDLS and CDR2 as YYNGEE. The whole variable domain, filled in from reference TRBV9 and TRBJ2-5, reads DSGVTQTPKHLITATGQRVTLRCSPRSGDLSVYWYQQSLDQGLQFLIQYYNGEERAKGNILERFSAQQFPDLHSELNLSSLELGDSALYFCASSSKAGTSGGETQYFGPGTRLLVL.

The chain is built from TRBV29-1 and TRBJ2-1; D is perhaps TRBD2 (5 bases). The germline V gene has CDR1 SQVTM and CDR2 ANQGSEA. V dropped 6 bases and J dropped 8 bases, with 14 bases sitting between them. The CDR3 runs to 12 residues. The CDR3 reads CSVDGLTDEQFF. As DNA, the CDR3 is TGCAGCGTCGATGGACTCACGGATGAGCAGTTCTTC.

This clonotype came up many times. Germline and junction disagree at one end, which may indicate a read error. This CDR3 is CASSLDRLAGVNNEQFF. In DNA, the CDR3 is TGTGCCAGCAGCCTAGATCGACTAGCGGGAGTAAACAATGAGCAGTTCTTC. This chain uses TRBV11-3 with TRBJ2-1; 12 nucleotides line up with TRBD2. Germline CDR1 is SGHNT and CDR2 is YENEEA. CDR3 length: 17 amino acids.

V gene TRBV5-1 combines with J gene TRBJ2-3, with 8 bases identical to TRBD1. J gave up 6 bases and V 3 bases, and 18 bases lay outside the gene matches. This CDR3 spans 18 amino acids. The germline V gene has CDR1 SGHRS and CDR2 YFSETQ. The CDR3 is CASSWPRSGGASSDTQYF. For the CDR3, the DNA is TGCGCCAGCAGCTGGCCCCGGTCAGGGGGCGCTTCTTCCGATACGCAGTATTTT.